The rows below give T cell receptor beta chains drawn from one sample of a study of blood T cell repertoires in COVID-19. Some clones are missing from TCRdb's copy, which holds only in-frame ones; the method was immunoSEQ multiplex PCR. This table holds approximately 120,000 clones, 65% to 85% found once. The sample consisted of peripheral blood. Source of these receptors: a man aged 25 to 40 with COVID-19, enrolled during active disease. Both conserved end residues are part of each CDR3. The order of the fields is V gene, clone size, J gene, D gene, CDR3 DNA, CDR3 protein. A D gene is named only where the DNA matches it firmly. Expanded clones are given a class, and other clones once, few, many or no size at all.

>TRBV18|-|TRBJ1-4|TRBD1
TGTGCCAGCTCACCGAGGACAGGGGTGGCTGAAAAACTGTTTTTT
CASSPRTGVAEKLFF
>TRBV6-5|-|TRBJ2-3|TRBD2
TGTGCCAGCAAGCGGGAAGAGGGCACAGATACGCAGTATTTT
CASKREEGTDTQYF
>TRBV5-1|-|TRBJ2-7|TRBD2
TGCGCCAGCAGCTTGGTTCCCCCTAGCGGGAGCTCCTACGAGCAGTACTTC
CASSLVPPSGSSYEQYF
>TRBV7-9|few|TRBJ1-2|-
TGTGCCAGCAGCTTAGCGGGGGGACATGGCTACACCTTC
CASSLAGGHGYTF
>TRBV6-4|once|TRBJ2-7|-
TGTGCCAGCAGTGGGACTGCGTACGAGCAGTACTTC
CASSGTAYEQYF
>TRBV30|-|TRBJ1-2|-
TGTGCCTGGAGTGGGGAGGGAAACTATGGCTACACCTTC
CAWSGEGNYGYTF
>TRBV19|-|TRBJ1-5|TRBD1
TGTGCCAGTAGTATTCTAACCGGGACAGATCAGCCCCAGCATTTT
CASSILTGTDQPQHF
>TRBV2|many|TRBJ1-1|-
TGTGCCAGCAGTGTACCGGGGAACACTGAAGCTTTCTTT
CASSVPGNTEAFF
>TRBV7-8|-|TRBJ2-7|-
TGTGCCAGCAGCTACACAGGGAATCTCGACGAGCAGTACTTC
CASSYTGNLDEQYF
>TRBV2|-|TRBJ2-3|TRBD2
TGTGCCAGCACTAGCGGGGCAGGAACGCAGTATTTT
CASTSGAGTQYF
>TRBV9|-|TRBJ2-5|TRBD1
TGTGCCAGCAGCCTAGGGACAGGGAACCAAGAGACCCAGTACTTC
CASSLGTGNQETQYF
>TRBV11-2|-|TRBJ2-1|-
TGTGCCAGCAGTATTGGGAGGGGGGGGAGGGCCGATGGGGGTAGCTCCTACAATGAGCAGTTCTTC
CASSIGRGGRADGGSSYNEQFF
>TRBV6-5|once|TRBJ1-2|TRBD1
TGTGCCAGCAGTCCCGGGACAGGGTATAACTATGGCTACACCTTC
CASSPGTGYNYGYTF
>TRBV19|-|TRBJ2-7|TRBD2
TGTGCCAGTAGTATAGATCTGGGGACTAGCGCCTACGAGCAGTACTTC
CASSIDLGTSAYEQYF
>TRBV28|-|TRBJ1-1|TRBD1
TGTGCCAGCAGTGGACAGGGGGCTACTGAAGCTTTCTTT
CASSGQGATEAFF
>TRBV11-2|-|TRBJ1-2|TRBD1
TGTGCCAGCAGCCCCCGACAGGGTTCTAACTATGGCTACACCTTC
CASSPRQGSNYGYTF
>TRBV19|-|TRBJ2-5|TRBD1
TGTGCCAGTAGTATCGAACTCAGGGGGTATCAAGAGACCCAGTACTTC
CASSIELRGYQETQYF
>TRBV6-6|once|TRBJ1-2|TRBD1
TGTGCCAGCAGGGCCGACAGGGGTTTGTATGGCTACACCTTC
CASRADRGLYGYTF
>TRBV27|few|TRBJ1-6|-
TGTGCCAGCAGTTTAGGGCTGCACATCGATTCACCCCTCCACTTT
CASSLGLHIDSPLHF
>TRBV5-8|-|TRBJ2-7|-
TGTGCCAGCAGCTTGATTTCGGGGAGCTACGAGCAGTACTTC
CASSLISGSYEQYF
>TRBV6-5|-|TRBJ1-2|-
TGTGCCAGCAGTTTCCAAGACAGGAGCTACTTC
CASSFQDRSYF
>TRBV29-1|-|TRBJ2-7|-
TGCAGCGTTGAAGATCCGGCCTACGAGCAGTACTTC
CSVEDPAYEQYF
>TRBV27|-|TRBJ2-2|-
TGTGCCAGCAGTGGTACTAGGAGAATCGGGGAGCTGTTTTTT
CASSGTRRIGELFF
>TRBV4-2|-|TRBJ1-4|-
TGTGCCAGCAGCCAAGCACTGGTGGGGGCCGGTGAAAAACTGTTTTTT
CASSQALVGAGEKLFF
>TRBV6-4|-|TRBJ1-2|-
TGTGCCAGCCGGACAACAGAACTTAACTATGGCTACACCTTC
CASRTTELNYGYTF
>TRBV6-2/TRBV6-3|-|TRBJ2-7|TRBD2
TGTGCCAGCAGTCTTAGCCGGACTAGCGGGGGGTACTCCTACGAGCAGTACTTC
CASSLSRTSGGYSYEQYF
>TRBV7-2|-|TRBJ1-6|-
TGTGCCAGCAGCTTACTCAGGAACTCCTATAATTCACCCCTCCACTTT
CASSLLRNSYNSPLHF
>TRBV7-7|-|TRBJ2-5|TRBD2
TGTGCTAGCAGCTTAGAACTAGCGGGGATCCAAGAGACCCAGTACTTC
CASSLELAGIQETQYF
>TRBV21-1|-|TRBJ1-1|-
TGTGCCAGCAGCTATAGATCCACTGAAGCTTTCTTT
CASSYRSTEAFF
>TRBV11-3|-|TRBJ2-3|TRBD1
TGTGCCAGCAGCTTACAGGGGGACGAGCCAGATACGCAGTATTTT
CASSLQGDEPDTQYF
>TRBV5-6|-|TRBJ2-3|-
TGTGCCAGCAGGCTGAGGGCAGGGGACGGTACAGATACGCAGTATTTT
CASRLRAGDGTDTQYF
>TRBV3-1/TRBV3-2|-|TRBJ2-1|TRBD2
TGTGCCAGCAGCCACCACCTATCAGCGGGGGGCTACAATGAGCAGTTCTTC
CASSHHLSAGGYNEQFF
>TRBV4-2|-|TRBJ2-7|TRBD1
TGTGCCAGCAGCCAAGCCCGGTTCGGACTTACAGGGGGAGCCTACGAGCAGTACTTC
CASSQARFGLTGGAYEQYF
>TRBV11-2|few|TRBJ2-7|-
TGTGCCAGCAGTCCAGGGGGGTACGAGCAGTACTTC
CASSPGGYEQYF
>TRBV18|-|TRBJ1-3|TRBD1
TGTGCCAGCTCAGCCCCAGGGGGCACAAACACCATATATTTT
CASSAPGGTNTIYF
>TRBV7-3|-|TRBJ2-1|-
TGTGCCAGCAGCTCGAGGAGGAGCTCCTACAATGAGCAGTTCTTC
CASSSRRSSYNEQFF
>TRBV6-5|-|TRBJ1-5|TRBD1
TGTGCCAGCAGTTACTCGGGGACAGGCAATCAGCCCCAGCATTTT
CASSYSGTGNQPQHF
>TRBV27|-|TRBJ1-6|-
TGTGCCAGCAGTTTACCGCCGGGACACCTCCACTTT
CASSLPPGHLHF
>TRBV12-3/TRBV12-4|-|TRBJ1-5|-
TGTGCCAGCAGGCGACAGGGCAATCAGCCCCAGCATTTT
CASRRQGNQPQHF
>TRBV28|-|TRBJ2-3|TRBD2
TGTGCCAGCAGTTCTGGACTAGCGGGGAGAGCCACAGATACGCAGTATTTT
CASSSGLAGRATDTQYF
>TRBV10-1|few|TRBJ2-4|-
TGCGCCAGCAGTATCGGAGCCCTAGCCAAAAACATTCAGTACTTC
CASSIGALAKNIQYF
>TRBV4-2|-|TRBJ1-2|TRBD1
TGTGCCAGCAGCCAAGAAGGTGCCAGGGGGTACACCTTC
CASSQEGARGYTF
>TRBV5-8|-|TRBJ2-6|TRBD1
TGTGCCAGCAGCTTGGGGGACAGGGGGCTTTATGGGGCCAACGTCCTGACTTTC
CASSLGDRGLYGANVLTF
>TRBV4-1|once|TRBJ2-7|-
TGCGCCAGCAGCCAAGGGGTTTCGGACATACAGCAGTACTTC
CASSQGVSDIQQYF
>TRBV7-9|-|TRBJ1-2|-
TGTGCCAGCAGCTTACAACAGGCTCATGGCTACACCTTC
CASSLQQAHGYTF
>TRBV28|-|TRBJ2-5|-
TGTGCCAGCAGTCCTAGACCTGGGAGGCAAGAGACCCAGTACTTC
CASSPRPGRQETQYF
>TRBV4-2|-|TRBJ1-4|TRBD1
TGTGCCAGCAGCGAATACAGGGGGCAGGATGAAAAACTGTTTTTT
CASSEYRGQDEKLFF